What follows is one T cell receptor beta chain and its context. What it recognizes is unknown. The data derive from a study of shared clonotypes between healthy human individuals. Donation came from healthy HIV-negative adults that had no recent acute infections or vaccinations. Among the donors, all were Caucasian adults who lived in Nashville, Tennessee. Measured with immunoSEQ multiplex PCR; TCRdb has only the in-frame clones, and not every one. This table has hundreds of thousands of clones, roughly 78% appearing once. Study-wide results and limits: Deeper or shallower sequencing was expected to change how clonotypes are shared among donors. Larger estimated richness was generally seen in naive subsets than in memory subsets.

V shed 4 bases and J shed 0 bases, with 8 bases lying between them. The CDR3 contains 14 residues. Germline CDR1 MGHRA, CDR2 YSYEKL. The sequence was obtained from a woman in her 30s in good health. This chain joins TRBV4-1 and TRBJ2-3; D is ambiguous. The sample comprised memory CD4+ T cells sorted from blood. Subset denoted: CD45RA-negative fraction. Written as DNA, the CDR3 is TGCGCCAGCAGCCGAGTGGAAAGCACAGATACGCAGTATTTT. It encodes CASSRVESTDTQYF.